This TCR beta chain was observed in a study of T cells after yellow fever vaccination. There are many counts of this clonotype. The germline V gene encodes CDR1 MNHEY and CDR2 SMNVEV (reference sequence). The ends lost 6 bases at V and 3 bases at J; junction bases unmatched: 6. CDR3 length: 16 amino acids. TCRdb itself ran the 5' RACE reads through MiXCR, one entry per CDR3 protein. This table holds 200,000 to 300,000 distinct CDR3 sequences, 6.7% found once. This TCR came from a man aged 25 to 40 who received the YFV17D yellow fever vaccine. Sequenced material: CD4+ T cells sorted from PBMCs, taken on the day of the yellow fever booster vaccination. The chain recombines TRBV27 with TRBJ2-3; 13 nucleotides align to TRBD2. CDR3 in DNA: TGTGCCAGCAGGCCGACTAGCGGGAGGAGGACAGATACGCAGTATTTT. Residues: CASRPTSGRRTDTQYF.